This T cell receptor beta chain stems from a study of T cells in Graves' hyperthyroidism and ophthalmopathy. The CDR3 runs to 14 residues. V was trimmed by 1 base and J by 0 bases, leaving 4 bases between them. CDR1 and CDR2 (germline): GTSNPN, SVGIG (reference sequence). From RNA transcripts, TCR beta CDR3 regions were amplified. TCR CDR3 underwent first-round RT-PCR with the HTBI primer set. Via MiXCR, TCRdb re-called the multiplex PCR reads, giving one row per CDR3 protein. The sample shows a few hundred thousand distinct CDR3 sequences, around 14% of them seen only once. Broader study findings: The model foresaw ophthalmopathy a median about 6.1 months prior to onset.

This clonotype was observed many times. Its specificity is not known. V usage is TRBV30 and J usage is TRBJ2-6, with unresolved D. The TCR was taken from a woman between 25 and 40 years old with Graves' hyperthyroidism that later progressed to Graves' ophthalmopathy. Sequencing input: blood. The CDR3 coding sequence is TGTGCCTGGAGTGGGGGCTCTGGGGCCAACGTCCTGACTTTC. It yields the protein CAWSGGSGANVLTF.